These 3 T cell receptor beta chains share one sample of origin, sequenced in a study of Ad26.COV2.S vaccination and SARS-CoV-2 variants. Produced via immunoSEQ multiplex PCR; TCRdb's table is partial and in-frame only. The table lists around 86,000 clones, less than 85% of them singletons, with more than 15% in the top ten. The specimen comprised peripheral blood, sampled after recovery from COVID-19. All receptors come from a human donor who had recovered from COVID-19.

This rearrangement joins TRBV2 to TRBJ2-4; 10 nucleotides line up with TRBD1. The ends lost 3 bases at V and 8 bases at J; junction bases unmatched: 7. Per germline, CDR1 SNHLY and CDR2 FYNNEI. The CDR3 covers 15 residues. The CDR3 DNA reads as TGTGCCAGCAGTGAGGGGGACAGGGGCTATGACATTCAGTACTTC. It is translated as CASSEGDRGYDIQYF.

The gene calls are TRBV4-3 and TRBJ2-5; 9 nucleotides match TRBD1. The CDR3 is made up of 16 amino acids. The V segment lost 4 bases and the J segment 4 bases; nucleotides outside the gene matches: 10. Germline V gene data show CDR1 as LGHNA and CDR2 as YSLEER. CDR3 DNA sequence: TGCGCCAGCAGCCGATCAACACAGGGGGCCGGAGAGACCCAGTACTTC. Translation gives CASSRSTQGAGETQYF.

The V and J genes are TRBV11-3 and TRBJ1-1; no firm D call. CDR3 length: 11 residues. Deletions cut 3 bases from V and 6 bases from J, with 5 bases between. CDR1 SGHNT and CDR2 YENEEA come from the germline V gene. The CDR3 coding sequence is TGTGCCAGCAGCTTGAGCTCTGAAGCTTTCTTT. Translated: CASSLSSEAFF.